This record covers a single T cell receptor (beta chain). The length of the CDR3 is 15 residues. Germline V gene data show CDR1 as SGHTA and CDR2 as FQGNSA. V lost 7 bases to trimming and J lost 2 bases, with 15 bases between them. The data were taken from a study of tumor-infiltrating lymphocytes in oesophageal squamous cell carcinoma. TCRdb reprocessed the PCR reads via MiXCR and lists one record per CDR3 protein. Among roughly 20,000 distinct CDR3 sequences listed, roughly two fifths were seen once. The genes are TRBV7-2 and TRBJ2-1; the D gene is possibly TRBD2 (5 bases). Sequencing used esophageal tumor tissue. This clonotype originated in a male donor with esophageal squamous cell carcinoma. The CDR3 is CASTSTGNTYNEQFF. The CDR3 coding sequence is TGTGCCAGCACCTCCACCGGGAACACCTACAATGAGCAGTTCTTC.